This TCR beta chain derives from a study of shared clonotypes between healthy human individuals. Background on the study: Donor composition was two women and a few men, aged 18 to 49.

As concerns this clone: This same CDR3 is encoded by further DNA sequences in the sample.

The method was immunoSEQ multiplex PCR; TCRdb's version includes in-frame clones alone and lacks a portion of them. The sample includes about 1 million clones, around 74% of them seen just once. The germline gives CDR1 SGHRS, CDR2 YFSETQ. The CDR3 runs 14 residues. Trimming at V came to 4 bases and at J to 2 bases, leaving 2 bases not matched to a gene. The origin of this receptor is a young man in good health. The sequencing input was memory CD4+ T cells sorted from blood. The subset is: CD45RA-negative fraction. The chain employs TRBV5-1 and TRBJ1-1; 10 nucleotides agree with TRBD1. CDR3 nucleotide sequence: TGCGCCAGCAGCCCGACAGGGGGCAACACTGAAGCTTTCTTT. This encodes CASSPTGGNTEAFF.